The rows below give T cell receptor beta chains drawn from one sample of a study of T-cell reconstitution after alpha-beta-depleted transplantation in children. TCRdb re-derived calls from the PCR reads in MiXCR, one entry per CDR3 protein. The table shows fewer than 400,000 distinct CDR3 sequences, with approximately 20% occurring only once. Specimen: PBMCs, mostly from graft donor cells, collected 180 days after TCRalphabeta/CD19-depleted stem cell transplant. Receptors were obtained from a male patient younger than 18 who had a stem cell transplant for acute lymphoblastic leukemia, so the T cells may come from the graft donor. The CDR3 runs from the conserved cysteine through the conserved F or W. Each record gives: D gene, V gene, clone size, J gene, CDR3 length, CDR3 DNA, CDR3 protein. D genes are given only for firm matches. The size field is filled for only some rows; it gives once, few, many or a size class.

>.|TRBV11-3|few|TRBJ2-4|14
TGTGCCAGCAGCTTAGGGGCAGGGAGGACCATTCAGTACTTC
CASSLGAGRTIQYF
>TRBD2|TRBV9|few|TRBJ2-4|14
TGTGCCAGCAGCCCCCGACTAGCCCAAAACATTCAGTACTTC
CASSPRLAQNIQYF
>.|TRBV5-1|few|TRBJ2-7|13
TGCGCCAGCAGAATTACAGTCTCCTACGAGCAGTACTTC
CASRITVSYEQYF
>.|TRBV7-3|.|TRBJ2-6|17
TGTGCCAGCAGCTTAAGGCGCAGGGAGACTGGGGCCAACGTCCTGACTTTC
CASSLRRRETGANVLTF
>.|TRBV3-1|few|TRBJ2-2|17
TGTGCCAGCAGGCGGCTTCCCCTTGGGTATGACACCGGGGAGCTGTTTTTT
CASRRLPLGYDTGELFF
>.|TRBV6-1|few|TRBJ2-1|14
TGTGCCAGCAGAACCAGACTAGGGGACAATGAGCAGTTCTTC
CASRTRLGDNEQFF
>.|TRBV27|.|TRBJ2-7|15
TGTGCCAGCAGTTCCCCCCGGGCTTTTCCCGGCGAGCAGTACTTC
CASSSPRAFPGEQYF
>.|TRBV12-3/TRBV12-4|few|TRBJ2-7|14
TGTGCCAGCAGTAGACCAGTGAGGCCCTACGAGCAGTACTTC
CASSRPVRPYEQYF
>.|TRBV5-1|many|TRBJ1-1|16
TGCGCCAGCAGCTTAAACGGGAGGGGCTTGGGCACTGAAGCTTTCTTT
CASSLNGRGLGTEAFF
>.|TRBV5-1|few|TRBJ2-7|11
TGCGCCAGCAGATTGAACGACGAGCAGTACTTC
CASRLNDEQYF
>.|TRBV19|few|TRBJ2-1|13
TGTGCCAGTAGTATCCCCAGGCGGGGTGAGCAGTTCTTC
CASSIPRRGEQFF
>.|TRBV12-3/TRBV12-4|.|TRBJ2-5|11
TGTGCCAGCAGTTTAGCGCTTCTCCAGTACTTC
CASSLALLQYF
>.|TRBV20-1|few|TRBJ2-5|17
TGCAGTGCTCGAGAGGGAGGGGGGGCCCCGGTCTGGGGGACCCAGTACTTC
CSAREGGGAPVWGTQYF
>TRBD2|TRBV29-1|many|TRBJ2-1|18
TGCAGCGGTGAGACAGTAACTCCCCGACTAGCGGGGTACAATGAGCAGTTCTTC
CSGETVTPRLAGYNEQFF
>.|TRBV27|.|TRBJ2-7|13
TGTGCCAGCAGTTTCCTGGGGGGCGCGGGCCAGTACTTC
CASSFLGGAGQYF
>TRBD2|TRBV15|once|TRBJ2-1|17
TGTGCCACCAGCAGAGTGCTAGCGGGGGGGGTGAGGAATGAGCAGTTCTTC
CATSRVLAGGVRNEQFF
>TRBD1|TRBV7-4|few|TRBJ2-6|19
TGTGCCAGCAGCTTGCGGCCCCGGGACAGAGTATCTGGGGCCAACGTCCTGACTTTC
CASSLRPRDRVSGANVLTF
>.|TRBV6-5|.|TRBJ1-5|15
TGTGCCAGCAGTTACTCCGGAACCCCCAATCAGCCCCAGCATTTT
CASSYSGTPNQPQHF
>.|TRBV4-1|few|TRBJ1-4|19
TGCGCCAGCAGCCTCCCCCCTATGGGAGGGAGGGCAACTAATGAAAAACTGTTTTTT
CASSLPPMGGRATNEKLFF
>.|TRBV5-1|few|TRBJ1-1|13
TGCGCCAGCAGCTCTCAGGGTGGCGCTGAAGCTTTCTTT
CASSSQGGAEAFF
>.|TRBV9|few|TRBJ2-4|16
TGTGCCAGCAGCCCCCGTTTCTGGGAGGCCAAAAACATTCAGTACTTC
CASSPRFWEAKNIQYF
>TRBD2|TRBV6-5|.|TRBJ2-3|15
TGTGCCAGCAGTTATCAGGCGGGAGGGCTCGATACGCAGTATTTT
CASSYQAGGLDTQYF
>.|TRBV5-4|.|TRBJ2-2|13
TGTGCCAGCAGCTTGGTGCGTACCGGGGAGCTGTTTTTT
CASSLVRTGELFF
>.|TRBV11-1|few|TRBJ2-1|12
TGTGCCAGCAGCCCCCCCGGGTGGGGGCAGTTCTTC
CASSPPGWGQFF
>TRBD2|TRBV9|few|TRBJ2-3|17
TGTGCCAGCAGCGTAGTAATAGCGGGAGGAGGAGAAGATACGCAGTATTTT
CASSVVIAGGGEDTQYF
>.|TRBV3-1|few|TRBJ1-1|17
TGTGCCAGCAGCTTACTCCAGGGCAGGCGGGGGAACACTGAAGCTTTCTTT
CASSLLQGRRGNTEAFF
>.|TRBV7-3|few|TRBJ2-3|19
TGTGCCAGCAGCCGGAGATCAAGTGGGGTCCACACTAGCACAGATACGCAGTATTTT
CASSRRSSGVHTSTDTQYF
>.|TRBV3-1|few|TRBJ1-3|15
TGTGCCAGCAGCCAAGTTGGCACATTAGGAAACACCATATATTTT
CASSQVGTLGNTIYF
>TRBD1|TRBV6-2/TRBV6-3|.|TRBJ2-7|15
TGTGCCAGCAGTTCCTGGACAGGGGCTACCTACGAGCAGTACTTC
CASSSWTGATYEQYF
>.|TRBV6-5|few|TRBJ2-5|12
TGTGCCAGCAGTTACATGGGAGAGACCCAGTACTTC
CASSYMGETQYF
>TRBD1|TRBV20-1|few|TRBJ2-2|15
TGCAGTGCTAGACGGGACAGACCAAACACCGGGGAGCTGTTTTTT
CSARRDRPNTGELFF
>TRBD1|TRBV6-1|.|TRBJ2-6|15
TGTGCCAGCAGGCAGACAGGGGCTGGGGCCAACGTCCTGACTTTC
CASRQTGAGANVLTF
>.|TRBV4-2|.|TRBJ1-2|14
TGTGCCAGCAGCCACTCATCCGCTAACTATGGCTACACCTTC
CASSHSSANYGYTF
>TRBD1|TRBV20-1|few|TRBJ2-7|15
TGCAGTGCTAGTGAGGGGGACAGTTACTCCTACGAGCAGTACTTC
CSASEGDSYSYEQYF
>.|TRBV10-3|many|TRBJ2-1|11
TGTGCCATCAGTGTACAGGGTTGGCAGTTCTTC
CAISVQGWQFF
>.|TRBV5-1|many|TRBJ2-7|11
TGCGCCAGCAGCTTTAATTACGAGCAGTACTTC
CASSFNYEQYF
>.|TRBV11-2|few|TRBJ2-1|16
TGTGCCAGCAGCTTAGGGCCGGGCCTGAGGCCCAATGAGCAGTTCTTC
CASSLGPGLRPNEQFF
>.|TRBV7-3|.|TRBJ2-1|14
TGTGCCAGCAGCCCCGGACGAACTAGCAATGAGCAGTTCTTC
CASSPGRTSNEQFF
>.|TRBV7-8|.|TRBJ2-3|17
TGTGCCAGCAGCTTACACCTGTGGAGAAAAGGAACAGATACGCAGTATTTT
CASSLHLWRKGTDTQYF
>TRBD2|TRBV6-2/TRBV6-3|once|TRBJ2-1|16
TGTGCCGGGGGGGCTAGCGGGAGGAAAAGTGGCGATGAGCAGTTCTTC
CAGGASGRKSGDEQFF
>.|TRBV7-3|many|TRBJ2-1|13
TGTGCCAGCAGCTTGGACAGATCCAATGAGCAGTTCTTC
CASSLDRSNEQFF
>.|TRBV7-9|few|TRBJ1-2|16
TGTGCCAGCAGCCGCGTTGGGCAGGTTCCAAACTATGGCTACACCTTC
CASSRVGQVPNYGYTF
>.|TRBV20-1|few|TRBJ2-7|11
TGCAGTGCCCTCTTCATCTACGAGCAGTACTTC
CSALFIYEQYF
>.|TRBV4-1|few|TRBJ1-1|14
TGCGCCAGCAGCCAGCGGACGGTGAACACTGAAGCTTTCTTT
CASSQRTVNTEAFF
>.|TRBV9|.|TRBJ2-3|16
TGTGCCAGCAGCGTAGTGGCCGGCCTGGGCACAGATACGCAGTATTTT
CASSVVAGLGTDTQYF
>TRBD1|TRBV6-1|few|TRBJ1-1|15
TGTGCCAGCATTCCCCGACAGGGTTTTTTCGCTGAAGCTTTCTTT
CASIPRQGFFAEAFF
>.|TRBV6-5|.|TRBJ1-1|14
TGTGCCAGCAGTTACACAGGGAGTAACACTGAAGCTTTCTTT
CASSYTGSNTEAFF
>.|TRBV19|.|TRBJ2-5|10
TGTGCCAGTAGTATAGTGCCCCAGTACTTC
CASSIVPQYF
>.|TRBV20-1|many|TRBJ2-2|12
TGCAGTGCTACTGGAGGCACCGGGGAGCTGTTTTTT
CSATGGTGELFF
>.|TRBV19|.|TRBJ2-2|15
TGTGCCAGTAGCCCGGGACGGTGGAACACCGGGGAGCTGTTTTTT
CASSPGRWNTGELFF
>.|TRBV7-4|.|TRBJ2-3|19
TGTGCCAGCAGTCGGCCCCATACGGTTTCTAAGGATAGGGCAGATACGCAGTATTTT
CASSRPHTVSKDRADTQYF
>.|TRBV24-1|.|TRBJ2-2|13
TGTGCCACCGCGGGAAGGACGAACGGGGAGCTGTTTTTT
CATAGRTNGELFF
>TRBD2|TRBV20-1|few|TRBJ2-4|14
TGCAGTATTAGCGGGCGACTAGCCAAAAACATTCAGTACTTC
CSISGRLAKNIQYF
>TRBD1|TRBV29-1|.|TRBJ1-1|15
TGCAGCGCCTCTGGGACAGGGTCGAGGAACACTGAAGCTTTCTTT
CSASGTGSRNTEAFF
>.|TRBV5-1|few|TRBJ1-4|17
TGCGCCAGCAGCTTGGGCGGGTCAAGTGTGCCGAATGAAAAACTGTTTTTT
CASSLGGSSVPNEKLFF
>.|TRBV9|.|TRBJ2-3|13
TGTGCCAGCAGCACGACTCCTACAGATACGCAGTATTTT
CASSTTPTDTQYF
>TRBD1|TRBV29-1|few|TRBJ2-7|12
TGCAGCGTAACGACAGGGTTGGACGAGCAGTACTTC
CSVTTGLDEQYF
>TRBD2|TRBV3-1|.|TRBJ2-5|15
TGTGCCAGCAGCCAAGAGGCCGGGAGGATGAGGACCCAGTACTTC
CASSQEAGRMRTQYF
>.|TRBV20-1|.|TRBJ1-4|13
TGCAGTGCCTTCGGGAGGGATAATGAAAAACTGTTTTTT
CSAFGRDNEKLFF
>TRBD1|TRBV6-1|few|TRBJ2-7|16
TGTGCCAGCAGTACCGCCGGGACAGGGGGGGCCTACGAGCAGTACTTC
CASSTAGTGGAYEQYF